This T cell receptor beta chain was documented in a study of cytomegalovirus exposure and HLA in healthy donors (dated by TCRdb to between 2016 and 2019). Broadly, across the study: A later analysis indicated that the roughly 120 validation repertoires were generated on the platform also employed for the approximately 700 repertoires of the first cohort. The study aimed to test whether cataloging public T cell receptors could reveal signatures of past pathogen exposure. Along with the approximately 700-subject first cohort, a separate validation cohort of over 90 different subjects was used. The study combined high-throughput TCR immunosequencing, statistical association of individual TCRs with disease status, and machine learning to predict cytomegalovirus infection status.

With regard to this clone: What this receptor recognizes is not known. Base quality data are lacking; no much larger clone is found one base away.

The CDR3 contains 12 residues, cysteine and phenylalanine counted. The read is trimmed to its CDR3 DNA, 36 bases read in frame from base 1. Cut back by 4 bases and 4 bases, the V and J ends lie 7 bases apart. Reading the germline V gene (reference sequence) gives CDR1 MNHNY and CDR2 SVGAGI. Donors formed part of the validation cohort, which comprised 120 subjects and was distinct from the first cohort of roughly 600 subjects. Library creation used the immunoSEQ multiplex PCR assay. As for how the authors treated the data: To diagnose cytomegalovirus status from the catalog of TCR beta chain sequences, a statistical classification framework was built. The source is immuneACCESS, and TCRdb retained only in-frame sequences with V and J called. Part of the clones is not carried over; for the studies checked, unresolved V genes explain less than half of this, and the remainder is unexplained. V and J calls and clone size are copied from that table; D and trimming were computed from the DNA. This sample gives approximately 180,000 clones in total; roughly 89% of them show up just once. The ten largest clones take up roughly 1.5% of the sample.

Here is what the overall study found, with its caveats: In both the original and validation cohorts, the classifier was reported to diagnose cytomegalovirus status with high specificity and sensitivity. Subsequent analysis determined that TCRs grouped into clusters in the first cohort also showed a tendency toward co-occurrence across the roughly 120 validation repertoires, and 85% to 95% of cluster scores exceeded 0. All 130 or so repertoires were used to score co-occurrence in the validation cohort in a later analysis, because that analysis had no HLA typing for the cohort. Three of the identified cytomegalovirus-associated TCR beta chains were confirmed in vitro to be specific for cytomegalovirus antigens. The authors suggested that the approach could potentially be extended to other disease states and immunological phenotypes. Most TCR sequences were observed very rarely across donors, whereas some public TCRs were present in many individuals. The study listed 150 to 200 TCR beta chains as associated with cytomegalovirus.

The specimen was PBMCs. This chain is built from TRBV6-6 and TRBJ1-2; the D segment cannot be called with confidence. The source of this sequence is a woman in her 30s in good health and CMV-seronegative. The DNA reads TGTGCCAGCAGTTCAGAGGGCTATGGCTACACCTTC. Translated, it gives CASSSEGYGYTF.